The 24 T cell receptor beta chains below were found in one sample sequenced in a study of T-cell memory formation after mild COVID-19. TCRdb redid the calling of the 5' RACE reads with MiXCR, one entry per CDR3 protein. The profile shows around 300,000 distinct CDR3 sequences, 19% of them singletons. Sequenced sample: PBMCs or a T cell subset sorted from them (not recorded which). All receptors derive from a young man who had mild COVID-19 (a few samples of this study predate the infection). Cell type and time point are not known.

This rearrangement joins TRBV18 to TRBJ2-7; D is unclear. Looked up from germline, CDR1 is KGHSH and CDR2 is LQKENI. Trimming cost V 2 bases and J 4 bases, with 6 bases left between them. There are 12 residues in the CDR3. The CDR3 region is CASSPAGYEQYF. CDR3 bases: TGTGCCAGCTCACCAGCTGGATACGAGCAGTACTTC.

The chain recombines TRBV7-2 with TRBJ1-1; D gene uncertain. V was shortened by 7 bases and J by 4 bases, with 13 bases between the two germline ends. CDR3 size: 13 residues. CDR1 is SGHTA, CDR2 FQGNSA, per germline. Written as DNA, the CDR3 is TGTGCCAGCACATTATTCGAGAGCACTGAAGCTTTCTTT. Amino acid sequence: CASTLFESTEAFF.

Written as DNA, the CDR3 is TGTGCCAGCAGTTACTCGTTTTCTGGTGTCTATGGCCGTGAAGCTTTCTTT. Residues: CASSYSFSGVYGREAFF. This chain links TRBV6-5 with TRBJ1-1; D uncertain. The CDR3 covers 17 residues. Trimming left V 0 bases short and J 7 bases short, with 21 bases between. CDR1 is MNHEY and CDR2 is SVGAGI in the germline V gene.

This clonotype occurred a few times. V gene TRBV11-2 combines with J gene TRBJ1-3; 8 bases match TRBD1. CDR1 is SGHAT and CDR2 is FQNNGV in the germline V gene. The V gene end was trimmed by 5 bases and the J gene end by 8 bases; junction bases not matched to a gene: 8. This CDR3 spans 14 amino acids. The CDR3: CASSLRTGLDTIYF. In DNA, the CDR3 is TGTGCCAGCAGCCTCCGGACAGGGTTAGACACCATATATTTT. Drawing the rest from reference TRBV11-2 and TRBJ1-3, the complete variable domain is EAGVAQSPRYKIIEKRQSVAFWCNPISGHATLYWYQQILGQGPKLLIQFQNNGVVDDSQLPKDRFSAERLKGVDSTLKIQPAKLEDSAVYLCASSLRTGLDTIYFGEGSWLTVV.

This rearrangement joins TRBV9 to TRBJ2-2; possible D gene TRBD2, 6 bases. V was clipped by 0 bases and J by 7 bases, with 10 bases between them. CDR1 is SGDLS, CDR2 YYNGEE, per germline. The CDR3 sequence is 14 residues long. The CDR3 reads CASSVGSGIGELFF. Here the CDR3 DNA reads TGTGCCAGCAGCGTAGGTAGCGGTATCGGGGAGCTGTTTTTT.

The rearrangement uses TRBV7-2 and TRBJ2-5, with 11 bases fitting TRBD2. CDR1 and CDR2 from the germline V gene are SGHTA and FQGNSA. This CDR3 spans 15 amino acids. V was pared by 3 bases and J by 5 bases, with 5 bases of the junction left unmatched. CDR3: CASSFTSGGMETQYF. In nucleotides, the CDR3 is TGTGCCAGCAGCTTTACTAGCGGGGGCATGGAGACCCAGTACTTC.

The chain uses TRBV4-2 and TRBJ1-2; the D is unclear. V lost 1 base and J 0 bases, leaving 9 bases between the germline ends. CDR1 LGHNA and CDR2 YNFKEQ come from the germline V gene. There are 15 residues in the CDR3. The CDR3: CASSQVDSANYGYTF. CDR3 nucleotide sequence: TGTGCCAGCAGCCAAGTAGACTCAGCTAACTATGGCTACACCTTC.

Many counts were recorded for this clonotype. The chain combines TRBV20-1 with TRBJ2-5; possibly TRBD1 or TRBD2 for D (5 bases each). The V gene's germline CDR1 is DFQATT and CDR2 SNEGSKA (reference sequence). This CDR3 spans 12 amino acids. The V and J ends lost 6 bases and 5 bases respectively, with 13 bases between them. The CDR3 region is CSAQRDRETQYF. The CDR3 DNA is TGCAGTGCCCAGAGGGACCGCGAGACCCAGTACTTC.

This chain joins TRBV15 and TRBJ1-2; D is uncertain. Deletions cut 0 bases from V and 6 bases from J, with 8 bases between. The CDR3 is 13 amino acids. Per the germline V gene, CDR1 is LNHNV and CDR2 is YYDKDF (reference sequence). Written as DNA, the CDR3 is TGTGCCACCAGCAGAGAGGTTGATAATGGCTACACCTTC. Protein: CATSREVDNGYTF.

There are a few counts of this clonotype. For the CDR3, the DNA is TGCGCCAGCAGCTTGGAGGACGGCCGAGGGATGTTTTTT. Residues: CASSLEDGRGMFF. The V gene is TRBV5-1, the J gene TRBJ1-4; D is undetermined. V was clipped by 0 bases and J by 15 bases, with 15 bases between them. Germline V lookup: CDR1 SGHRS, CDR2 YFSETQ. The CDR3 loop spans 13 amino acids.

The DNA for the CDR3 is TGTGCCAGCAGCCCAGCGGGAGTGAGGTACGAGCAGTACTTC. Protein product: CASSPAGVRYEQYF. V gene TRBV9 combines with J gene TRBJ2-7; 8 nucleotides agree with TRBD2. CDR3 length equals 14 residues. The V and J ends lost 4 bases and 4 bases, in that order; junction bases with no gene match: 7. CDR1 is SGDLS, CDR2 YYNGEE, per germline.

This clonotype was seen a handful of times. The chain joins TRBV19 to TRBJ1-3; the D is unclear. The V gene's germline CDR1 is LNHDA and CDR2 SQIVND (reference sequence). The length of the CDR3 is 14 residues. Trimming stripped 3 bases from V and 0 bases from J, with 6 bases between. CDR3 residues: CASSMGLSGNTIYF. CDR3 nucleotides: TGTGCCAGTAGTATGGGCCTCTCTGGAAACACCATATATTTT.

V gene TRBV7-2 combines with J gene TRBJ2-1; D is tentatively TRBD1 or TRBD2 (5 bases each). V was shortened by 5 bases and J by 6 bases, with 17 bases between the two germline ends. The CDR3 is made up of 15 amino acids. The V gene's germline CDR1 is SGHTA and CDR2 FQGNSA. CDR3 coding DNA: TGTGCCAGCAGCCGCCCCGGGACGAGCTCCAATGAGCAGTTCTTC. It codes for CASSRPGTSSNEQFF.

This clonotype has only a few counts. CDR3 DNA sequence: TGCGCCAGCAGCCAAGACGGCAGGGGTCGCTGGAATGAGCAGTTCTTC. This sequence encodes CASSQDGRGRWNEQFF. The gene calls are TRBV4-3 and TRBJ2-1, with D perhaps matching TRBD1 (6 bases). With 0 bases removed from V and 7 bases from J, the gap between germline ends came to 16 bases. The CDR3 contains 16 residues. The germline CDR1 and CDR2 sequences are LGHNA and YSLEER.

This clonotype was seen repeatedly, ten times or more. The chain recombines TRBV4-2 with TRBJ2-5; TRBD2 matches 7 bases. The CDR3 runs 16 residues. With V trimmed by 1 base and J by 2 bases, 7 bases remained unmatched. Germline CDR1 reads LGHNA; CDR2 reads YNFKEQ. The CDR3 region has the DNA TGTGCCAGCAGCCAAGGTCGGCGGGGGATGCAAGAGACCCAGTACTTC. As protein: CASSQGRRGMQETQYF.

The chain has TRBV24-1 and TRBJ2-1; the match to TRBD2 covers 8 bases. The J segment lost 16 bases and the V segment lost 12 bases, leaving 13 bases of the junction unmatched. Looked up from germline, CDR1 is KGHDR and CDR2 is SFDVKD. The CDR3 consists of 11 residues. CDR3 in DNA: TGTGCCGTTTATCTTCGGGGGGGCAAATTCTTC. This codes for CAVYLRGGKFF.

V gene TRBV27 combines with J gene TRBJ2-5, with 7 nucleotides matching TRBD1. This CDR3 is built from 12 residues. Germline assignment: CDR1 MNHEY and CDR2 SMNVEV (reference sequence). J was trimmed by 6 bases and V by 5 bases; bases with no gene match: 3. The CDR3: CASSDREQTQYF. DNA for the CDR3: TGTGCCAGCAGTGACAGGGAGCAGACCCAGTACTTC.

A few counts support this clonotype. The J gene is TRBJ2-1, the V gene TRBV5-1; the D gene is possibly TRBD1 (5 bases). The CDR3 has 16 residues. Germline V lookup: CDR1 SGHRS, CDR2 YFSETQ. The V end was cut by 0 bases, the J end by 4 bases, with 14 bases between. The CDR3 region is CASSLDVGRLYNEQFF. The DNA of the CDR3 is TGCGCCAGCAGCTTGGATGTGGGGCGGTTGTACAATGAGCAGTTCTTC.

This clonotype has more than one count but fewer than ten. CDR3 in amino acids: CASSQEWRGRFYEQFF. CDR3 DNA sequence: TGTGCCAGCAGCCAAGAATGGCGGGGCCGGTTCTATGAGCAGTTCTTC. The V gene is TRBV4-2, the J gene TRBJ2-1; tentatively, D is TRBD2 (6 bases). The CDR3 is 16 amino acids. The germline V gene has CDR1 LGHNA and CDR2 YNFKEQ. Trimming removed 0 bases at V and 8 bases at J, with 17 bases between.

This clonotype was seen a handful of times. This chain joins TRBV7-9 and TRBJ1-4, with D perhaps matching TRBD1 (6 bases). Germline V gene data show CDR1 as SEHNR and CDR2 as FQNEAQ (reference sequence). The CDR3 has 19 residues. V dropped 4 bases and J dropped 0 bases, with 21 bases sitting between them. This chain's CDR3 is CASSSQILKQGSTNEKLFF. CDR3 nucleotides: TGTGCCAGCAGCTCGCAGATACTTAAACAGGGCTCAACTAATGAAAAACTGTTTTTT.

This clonotype came up a few times. The chain carries TRBV5-1 and TRBJ2-1; no reliable D call. V was clipped by 8 bases and J by 2 bases, with 29 bases between them. The CDR3 runs to 19 residues. Germline values: CDR1 SGHRS, CDR2 YFSETQ. CDR3: CARLTPRKAYHLTYNEQFF. The CDR3 DNA is TGCGCCAGACTGACACCGCGAAAGGCGTATCACCTGACCTACAATGAGCAGTTCTTC.

This chain connects TRBV6-5 to TRBJ1-4; no clear D. There are 15 residues in the CDR3. Germline V gene data show CDR1 as MNHEY and CDR2 as SVGAGI. V lost 4 bases, J lost 8 bases, and 17 bases lay in between. The CDR3, as DNA: TGTGCCAGCAGTTTAATGAAGGCCAAAGGGGAAAAACTGTTTTTT. Protein: CASSLMKAKGEKLFF.

In this sample, this clonotype turned up many times. This sequence joins TRBV6-6 and TRBJ1-6; 8 bases align to TRBD1. The germline gives CDR1 MNHNY, CDR2 SVGAGI (reference sequence). The CDR3 is 14 residues long. J was trimmed by 10 bases and V by 4 bases; bases with no gene match: 6. Here the CDR3 DNA reads TGTGCCAGCAGTTCCAGGGGGCCAGGGTCACCCCTCCACTTT. Its translation is CASSSRGPGSPLHF.

This clonotype has a handful of counts. The CDR3 sequence: CSTHAGSGGDQETQYF. The CDR3 coding sequence is TGCAGCACGCATGCGGGTAGCGGGGGAGACCAAGAGACCCAGTACTTC. This sequence joins TRBV29-1 and TRBJ2-5, with 9 nucleotides matching TRBD2. Per the germline V gene, CDR1 is SQVTM and CDR2 is ANQGSEA. V shed 8 bases, J shed 0 bases, and the junction held 13 bases outside the gene matches. This CDR3 comprises 16 residues.